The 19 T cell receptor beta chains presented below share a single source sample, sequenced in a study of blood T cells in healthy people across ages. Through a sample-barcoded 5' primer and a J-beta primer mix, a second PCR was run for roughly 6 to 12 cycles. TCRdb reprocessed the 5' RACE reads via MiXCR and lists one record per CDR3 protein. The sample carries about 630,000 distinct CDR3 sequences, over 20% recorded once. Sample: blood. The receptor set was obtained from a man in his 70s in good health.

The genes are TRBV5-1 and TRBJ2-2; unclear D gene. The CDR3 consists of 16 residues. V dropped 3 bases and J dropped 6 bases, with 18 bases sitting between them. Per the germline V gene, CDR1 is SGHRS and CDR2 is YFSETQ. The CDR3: CASSSQPGLEAGELFF. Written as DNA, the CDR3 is TGCGCCAGCAGCTCCCAACCCGGGCTCGAAGCCGGGGAGCTGTTTTTT.

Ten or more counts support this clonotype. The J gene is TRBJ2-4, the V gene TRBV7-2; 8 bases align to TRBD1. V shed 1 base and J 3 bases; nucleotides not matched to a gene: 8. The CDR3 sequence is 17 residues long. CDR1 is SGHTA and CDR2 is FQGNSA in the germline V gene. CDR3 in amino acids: CASSLGSGTGHKNIQYF. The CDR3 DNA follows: TGTGCCAGCAGCTTAGGGTCGGGGACAGGACACAAAAACATTCAGTACTTC.

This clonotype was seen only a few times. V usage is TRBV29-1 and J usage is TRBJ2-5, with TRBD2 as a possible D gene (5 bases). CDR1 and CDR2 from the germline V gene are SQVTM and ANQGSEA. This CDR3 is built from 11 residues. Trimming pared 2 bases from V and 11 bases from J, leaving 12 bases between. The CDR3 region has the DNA TGCAGCGTTGAAAGAGGGTTAGAGCAGTACTTC. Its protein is CSVERGLEQYF.

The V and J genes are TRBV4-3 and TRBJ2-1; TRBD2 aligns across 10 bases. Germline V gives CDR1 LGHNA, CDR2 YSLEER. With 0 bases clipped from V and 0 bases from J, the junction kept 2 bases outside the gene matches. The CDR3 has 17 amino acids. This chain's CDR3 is CASSQDSSGSSYNEQFF. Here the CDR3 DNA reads TGCGCCAGCAGCCAAGATTCTAGCGGGAGCTCCTACAATGAGCAGTTCTTC.

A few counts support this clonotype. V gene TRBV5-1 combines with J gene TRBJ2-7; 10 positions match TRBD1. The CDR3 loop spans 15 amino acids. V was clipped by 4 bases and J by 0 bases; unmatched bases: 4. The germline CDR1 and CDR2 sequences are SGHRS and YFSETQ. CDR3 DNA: TGCGCCAGCAGCGCCTGGGACAGGGGCTCCTACGAGCAGTACTTC. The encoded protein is CASSAWDRGSYEQYF.

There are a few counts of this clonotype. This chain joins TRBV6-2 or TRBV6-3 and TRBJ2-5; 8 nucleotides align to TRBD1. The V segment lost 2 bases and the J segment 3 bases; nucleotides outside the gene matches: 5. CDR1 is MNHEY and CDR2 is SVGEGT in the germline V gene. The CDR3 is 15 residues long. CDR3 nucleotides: TGTGCCAGCAGTTACGGGACAGGCCACGAAGAGACCCAGTACTTC. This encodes CASSYGTGHEETQYF.

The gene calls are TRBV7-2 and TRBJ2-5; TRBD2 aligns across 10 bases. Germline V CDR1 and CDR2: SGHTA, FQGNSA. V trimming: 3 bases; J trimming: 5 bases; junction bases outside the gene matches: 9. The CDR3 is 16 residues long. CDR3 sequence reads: CASSLVFSGGRETQYF. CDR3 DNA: TGTGCCAGCAGCTTGGTGTTTAGCGGGGGGCGTGAGACCCAGTACTTC.

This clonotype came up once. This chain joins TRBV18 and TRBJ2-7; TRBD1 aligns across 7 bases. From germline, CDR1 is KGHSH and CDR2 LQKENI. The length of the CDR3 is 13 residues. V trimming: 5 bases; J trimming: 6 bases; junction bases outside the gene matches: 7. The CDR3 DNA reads TGTGCCAGCTCATACGGACAGGATGGCGAGCAGTACTTC. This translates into CASSYGQDGEQYF.

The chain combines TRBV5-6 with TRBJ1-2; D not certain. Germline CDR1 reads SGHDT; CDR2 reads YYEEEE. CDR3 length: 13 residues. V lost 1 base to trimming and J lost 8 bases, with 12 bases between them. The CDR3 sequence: CASSLTRLGGYTF. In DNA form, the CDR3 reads TGTGCCAGCAGCTTGACCCGGTTGGGCGGCTACACCTTC.

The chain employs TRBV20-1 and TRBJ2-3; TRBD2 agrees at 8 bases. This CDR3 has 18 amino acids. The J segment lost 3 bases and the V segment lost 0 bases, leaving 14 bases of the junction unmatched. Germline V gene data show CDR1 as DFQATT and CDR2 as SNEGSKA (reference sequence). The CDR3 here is CSARDMGGAGVWTDTQYF. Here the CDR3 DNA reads TGCAGTGCTAGAGATATGGGCGGAGCGGGAGTATGGACAGATACGCAGTATTTT.

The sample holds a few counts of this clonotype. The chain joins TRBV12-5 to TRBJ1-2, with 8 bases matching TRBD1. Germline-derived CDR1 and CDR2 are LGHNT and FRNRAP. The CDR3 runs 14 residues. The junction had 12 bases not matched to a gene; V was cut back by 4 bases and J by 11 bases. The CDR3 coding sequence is TGTGCTAGTGGTTCATCAGGGACAGGTTCCCATTACACCTTC. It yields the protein CASGSSGTGSHYTF.

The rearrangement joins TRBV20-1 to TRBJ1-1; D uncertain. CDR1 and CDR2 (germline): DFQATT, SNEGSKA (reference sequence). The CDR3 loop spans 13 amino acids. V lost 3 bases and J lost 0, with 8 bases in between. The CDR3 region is CSARNSLNTEAFF. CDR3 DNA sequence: TGCAGTGCTAGGAACAGCTTGAACACTGAAGCTTTCTTT.

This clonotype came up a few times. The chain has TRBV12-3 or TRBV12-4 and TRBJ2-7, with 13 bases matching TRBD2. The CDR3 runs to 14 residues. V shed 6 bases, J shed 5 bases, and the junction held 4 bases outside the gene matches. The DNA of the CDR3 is TGTGCCAGCAGACTAGCGGGAGGGCCCCACGAGCAGTACTTC. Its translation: CASRLAGGPHEQYF.

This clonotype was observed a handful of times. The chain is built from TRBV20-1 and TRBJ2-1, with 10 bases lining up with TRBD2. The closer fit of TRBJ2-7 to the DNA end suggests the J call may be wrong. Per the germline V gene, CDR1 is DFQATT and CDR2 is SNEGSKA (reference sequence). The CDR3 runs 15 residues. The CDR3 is CSARDPSGSIDEQYF. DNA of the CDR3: TGCAGTGCTAGAGATCCTAGCGGGAGTATCGACGAGCAGTACTTC.

CDR3 nucleotide sequence: TGCGCCAGCAGCTTGGTCGGGAGAGGGGAGACCCAGTACTTC. It codes for CASSLVGRGETQYF. V and J are TRBV5-1 and TRBJ2-5, with D possibly TRBD2 on 6 matching bases. This CDR3 is built from 14 residues. Germline V gene sequence: CDR1 SGHRS, CDR2 YFSETQ. Trimming left V 0 bases short and J 5 bases short, with 11 bases between.

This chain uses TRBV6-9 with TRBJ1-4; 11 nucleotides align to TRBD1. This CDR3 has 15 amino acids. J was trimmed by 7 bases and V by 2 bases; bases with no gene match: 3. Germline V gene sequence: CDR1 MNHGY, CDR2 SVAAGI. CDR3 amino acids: CASSYKGTGGEKLFF. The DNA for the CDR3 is TGTGCCAGCAGTTATAAAGGGACAGGGGGTGAAAAACTGTTTTTT.

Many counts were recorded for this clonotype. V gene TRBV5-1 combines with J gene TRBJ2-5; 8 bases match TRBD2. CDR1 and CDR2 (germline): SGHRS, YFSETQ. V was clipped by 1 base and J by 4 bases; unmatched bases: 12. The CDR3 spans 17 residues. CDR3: CASSLTQLAASRETQYF. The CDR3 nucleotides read TGCGCCAGCAGCTTGACCCAACTAGCGGCTAGCCGAGAGACCCAGTACTTC.

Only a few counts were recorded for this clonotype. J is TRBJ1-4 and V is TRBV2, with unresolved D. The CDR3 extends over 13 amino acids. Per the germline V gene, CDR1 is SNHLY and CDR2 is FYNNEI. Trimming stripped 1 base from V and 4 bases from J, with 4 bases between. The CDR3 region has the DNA TGTGCCAGCAGTGAAGACAGTAATGAAAAACTGTTTTTT. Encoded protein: CASSEDSNEKLFF.

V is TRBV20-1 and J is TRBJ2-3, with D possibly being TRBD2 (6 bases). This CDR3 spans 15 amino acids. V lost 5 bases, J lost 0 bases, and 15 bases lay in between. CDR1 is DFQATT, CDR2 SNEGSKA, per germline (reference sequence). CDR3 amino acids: CSAGAGRTSTDTQYF. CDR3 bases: TGCAGTGCTGGAGCGGGCAGAACTAGCACAGATACGCAGTATTTT.